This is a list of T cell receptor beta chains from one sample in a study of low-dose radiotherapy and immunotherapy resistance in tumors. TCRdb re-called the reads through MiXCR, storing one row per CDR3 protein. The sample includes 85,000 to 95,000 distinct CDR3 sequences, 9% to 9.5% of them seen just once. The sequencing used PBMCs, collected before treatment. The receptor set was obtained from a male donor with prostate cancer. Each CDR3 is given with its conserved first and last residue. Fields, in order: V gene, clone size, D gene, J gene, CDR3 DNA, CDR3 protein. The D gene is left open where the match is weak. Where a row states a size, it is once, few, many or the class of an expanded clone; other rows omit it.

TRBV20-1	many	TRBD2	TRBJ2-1	TGCAGTGCTAGAGAGAGACTAGCGGGGGATGAGCAGTTCTTC	CSARERLAGDEQFF
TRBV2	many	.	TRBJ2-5	TGTGCCAGCAGATCGGGCTATCAAGAGACCCAGTACTTC	CASRSGYQETQYF
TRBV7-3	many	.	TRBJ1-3	TGTGCCAGCAGCTTGACAGCTGGAAACACCATATATTTT	CASSLTAGNTIYF
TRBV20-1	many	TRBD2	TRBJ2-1	TGCAGTGCTACTAGCGGGAGGTCCTACAATGAGCAGTTCTTC	CSATSGRSYNEQFF
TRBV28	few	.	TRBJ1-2	TGTGCCAGCGGAACAGGGAACTATGGCTACACCTTC	CASGTGNYGYTF
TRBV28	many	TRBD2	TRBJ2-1	TGTGCCAGCAGTTTAGCGGGAGGTACCTACAATGAGCAGTTCTTC	CASSLAGGTYNEQFF
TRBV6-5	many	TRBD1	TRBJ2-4	TGTGCCAGCAACCCCGGGACAGGGAACTTTCTCGCCAAAAACATTCAGTACTTC	CASNPGTGNFLAKNIQYF
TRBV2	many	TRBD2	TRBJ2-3	TGTGCCAGCAGAAGACTAGCGGGAGTTGCAGATACGCAGTATTTT	CASRRLAGVADTQYF
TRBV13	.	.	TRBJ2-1	TGTGCCAGCAGCACCGGAGGCGATGAGCAGTTCTTC	CASSTGGDEQFF
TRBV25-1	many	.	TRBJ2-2	TGTGCCAGCAGTGAACCGCGCGGGATGACCGGGGAGCTGTTTTTT	CASSEPRGMTGELFF
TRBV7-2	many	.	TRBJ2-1	TGTGCCAGCAGACCCGGATGGGGTTTGCTATATGAGCAGTTCTTC	CASRPGWGLLYEQFF
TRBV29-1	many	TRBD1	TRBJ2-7	TGCAGCGCGGGGGACAGGGGTTACGAGCAGTACTTC	CSAGDRGYEQYF
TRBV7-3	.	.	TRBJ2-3	TGTGCCAGCAGCCCAGGGCAGGGTCTGCAGTATTTT	CASSPGQGLQYF
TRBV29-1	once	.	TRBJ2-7	TGCAGCGTTGGTGGCAGGGGGGTCTACGAGCAGTACTTC	CSVGGRGVYEQYF
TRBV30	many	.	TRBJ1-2	TGTGCCTGGAACCAGGGATTGAGTGGCTACACCTTC	CAWNQGLSGYTF
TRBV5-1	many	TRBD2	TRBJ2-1	TGCGCCAGCAGCATACTAGCGGGAGGTAGCAATGAGCAGTTCTTC	CASSILAGGSNEQFF
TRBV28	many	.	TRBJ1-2	TGTGCCACCGGAAACTCGGGGGGCTATGGCTACACCTTC	CATGNSGGYGYTF
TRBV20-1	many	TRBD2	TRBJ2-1	TGCAGTGCTAGAGCTAGCGGGAGTTTATCCAATGAGCAGTTCTTC	CSARASGSLSNEQFF
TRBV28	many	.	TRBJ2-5	TGTGCCAGCAGTTTGAGCGGCGGGATGGAGACCCAGTACTTC	CASSLSGGMETQYF
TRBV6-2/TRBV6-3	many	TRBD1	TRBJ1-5	TGTGCCAGCAGTCGCCAGGCGACAGGGACGGCGAATCAGCCCCAGCATTTT	CASSRQATGTANQPQHF
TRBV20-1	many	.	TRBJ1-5	TGCAGTGCTAGAGTTGCAGCGAATCAGCCCCAGCATTTT	CSARVAANQPQHF
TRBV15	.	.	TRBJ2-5	TGTGCCACCAGAATTCCGGGCTTAGAGACCCAGTACTTC	CATRIPGLETQYF
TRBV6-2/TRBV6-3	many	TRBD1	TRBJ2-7	TGTGCCAGCAGTCAAACCGGGACAGGGGACCACGAGCAGTACTTC	CASSQTGTGDHEQYF
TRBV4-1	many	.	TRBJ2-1	TGCGCCAGCAGCCAAGAAAAGTTGTCTGAGCAGTTCTTC	CASSQEKLSEQFF
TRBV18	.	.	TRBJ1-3	TGTGCCAGCTCACCACCGGACAACTCTGGAAACACCATATATTTT	CASSPPDNSGNTIYF
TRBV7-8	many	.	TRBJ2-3	TGTGCCAGCAGCCCCCGAAGGGACCCAGATACGCAGTATTTT	CASSPRRDPDTQYF
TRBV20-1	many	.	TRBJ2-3	TGCAGTGCTCCTCCTAGGGATACGCAGTATTTT	CSAPPRDTQYF
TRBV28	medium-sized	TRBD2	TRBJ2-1	TGTGCCAGCAGTTTTGGACTAGCGGGAGGGCCATTACTCCATGAGCAGTTCTTC	CASSFGLAGGPLLHEQFF
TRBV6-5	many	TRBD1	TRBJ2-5	TGTGCCAGCAGTTACTCGACGGGACAGGGTGGTCGAGAGACCCAGTACTTC	CASSYSTGQGGRETQYF
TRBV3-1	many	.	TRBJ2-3	TGTGCCAGCAGCCCCTTCCACGCCACAGATACGCAGTATTTT	CASSPFHATDTQYF
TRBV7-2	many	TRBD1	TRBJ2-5	TGTGCCAGCAGCTTGGGGACAGGGGGCGTCGGAGAGACCCAGTACTTC	CASSLGTGGVGETQYF
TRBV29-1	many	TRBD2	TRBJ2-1	TGCAGCGTTGCTCTCTTGACTAGCGGGAGGGCTGAGCAGTTCTTC	CSVALLTSGRAEQFF
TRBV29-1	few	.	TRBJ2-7	TGCAGCGTTGTTGGTACCTTATCCTACGAGCAGTACTTC	CSVVGTLSYEQYF
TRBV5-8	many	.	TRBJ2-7	TGTGCCAGCAGCTTGAGCTATGGGAGAGGGAACGAGCAGTACTTC	CASSLSYGRGNEQYF
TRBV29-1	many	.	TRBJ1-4	TGCAGCGCTCGCCGGGGCAGCCTTGAAAAACTGTTTTTT	CSARRGSLEKLFF
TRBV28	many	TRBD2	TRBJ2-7	TGTGCCACCAAAGCGGGAGGGCTCTACGAGCAGTACTTC	CATKAGGLYEQYF
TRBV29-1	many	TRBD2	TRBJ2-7	TGCAGCGTTGTCCGAGGTAGCGGGAGCTTCTTCTACGAGCAGTACTTC	CSVVRGSGSFFYEQYF
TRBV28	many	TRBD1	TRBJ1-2	TGTGCCAGCCAGGGGGGGACTAACTATGGCTACACCTTC	CASQGGTNYGYTF
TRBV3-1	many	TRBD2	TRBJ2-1	TGTGCCAGCAGCCCGGGACTAGCGGGCGACTCCTACAATGAGCAGTTCTTC	CASSPGLAGDSYNEQFF
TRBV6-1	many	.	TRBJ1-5	TGTGCCAGCAGTGATTGGGGTTGGGAGAACAATCAGCCCCAGCATTTT	CASSDWGWENNQPQHF
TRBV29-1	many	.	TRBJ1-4	TGCAGCGTGACGACAGCAACTAATGAAAAACTGTTTTTT	CSVTTATNEKLFF
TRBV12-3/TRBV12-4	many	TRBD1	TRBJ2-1	TGTGCCAGCAGACAGATGGACAGGGGGGGGGATGAGCAGTTCTTC	CASRQMDRGGDEQFF
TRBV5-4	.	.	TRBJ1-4	TGTGCCAGCAGCCTTCGGACAGAAGGAAATGAAAAACTGTTTTTT	CASSLRTEGNEKLFF
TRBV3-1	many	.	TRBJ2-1	TGTGCCAGCAGCCAAGCGTTCGTGTCCAATGAGCAGTTCTTC	CASSQAFVSNEQFF
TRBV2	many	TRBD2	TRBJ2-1	TGTGCCAGCAGGGCTAGACTAGCGGGAGAGCCGCAGTTCTTC	CASRARLAGEPQFF